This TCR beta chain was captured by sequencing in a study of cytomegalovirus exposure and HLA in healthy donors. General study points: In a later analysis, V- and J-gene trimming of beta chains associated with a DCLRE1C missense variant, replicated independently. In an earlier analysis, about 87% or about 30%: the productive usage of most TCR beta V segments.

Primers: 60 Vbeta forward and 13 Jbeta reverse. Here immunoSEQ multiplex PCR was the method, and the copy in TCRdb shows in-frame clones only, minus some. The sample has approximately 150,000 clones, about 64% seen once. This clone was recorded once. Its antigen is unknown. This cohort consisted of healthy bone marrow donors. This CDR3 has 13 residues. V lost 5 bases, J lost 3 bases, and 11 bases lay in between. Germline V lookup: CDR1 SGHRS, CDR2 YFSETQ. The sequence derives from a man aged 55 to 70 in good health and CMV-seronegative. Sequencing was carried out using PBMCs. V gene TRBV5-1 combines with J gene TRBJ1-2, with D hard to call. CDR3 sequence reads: CASRLPTDYGYTF. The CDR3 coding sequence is TGCGCCAGCAGGTTGCCCACGGACTATGGCTACACCTTC.